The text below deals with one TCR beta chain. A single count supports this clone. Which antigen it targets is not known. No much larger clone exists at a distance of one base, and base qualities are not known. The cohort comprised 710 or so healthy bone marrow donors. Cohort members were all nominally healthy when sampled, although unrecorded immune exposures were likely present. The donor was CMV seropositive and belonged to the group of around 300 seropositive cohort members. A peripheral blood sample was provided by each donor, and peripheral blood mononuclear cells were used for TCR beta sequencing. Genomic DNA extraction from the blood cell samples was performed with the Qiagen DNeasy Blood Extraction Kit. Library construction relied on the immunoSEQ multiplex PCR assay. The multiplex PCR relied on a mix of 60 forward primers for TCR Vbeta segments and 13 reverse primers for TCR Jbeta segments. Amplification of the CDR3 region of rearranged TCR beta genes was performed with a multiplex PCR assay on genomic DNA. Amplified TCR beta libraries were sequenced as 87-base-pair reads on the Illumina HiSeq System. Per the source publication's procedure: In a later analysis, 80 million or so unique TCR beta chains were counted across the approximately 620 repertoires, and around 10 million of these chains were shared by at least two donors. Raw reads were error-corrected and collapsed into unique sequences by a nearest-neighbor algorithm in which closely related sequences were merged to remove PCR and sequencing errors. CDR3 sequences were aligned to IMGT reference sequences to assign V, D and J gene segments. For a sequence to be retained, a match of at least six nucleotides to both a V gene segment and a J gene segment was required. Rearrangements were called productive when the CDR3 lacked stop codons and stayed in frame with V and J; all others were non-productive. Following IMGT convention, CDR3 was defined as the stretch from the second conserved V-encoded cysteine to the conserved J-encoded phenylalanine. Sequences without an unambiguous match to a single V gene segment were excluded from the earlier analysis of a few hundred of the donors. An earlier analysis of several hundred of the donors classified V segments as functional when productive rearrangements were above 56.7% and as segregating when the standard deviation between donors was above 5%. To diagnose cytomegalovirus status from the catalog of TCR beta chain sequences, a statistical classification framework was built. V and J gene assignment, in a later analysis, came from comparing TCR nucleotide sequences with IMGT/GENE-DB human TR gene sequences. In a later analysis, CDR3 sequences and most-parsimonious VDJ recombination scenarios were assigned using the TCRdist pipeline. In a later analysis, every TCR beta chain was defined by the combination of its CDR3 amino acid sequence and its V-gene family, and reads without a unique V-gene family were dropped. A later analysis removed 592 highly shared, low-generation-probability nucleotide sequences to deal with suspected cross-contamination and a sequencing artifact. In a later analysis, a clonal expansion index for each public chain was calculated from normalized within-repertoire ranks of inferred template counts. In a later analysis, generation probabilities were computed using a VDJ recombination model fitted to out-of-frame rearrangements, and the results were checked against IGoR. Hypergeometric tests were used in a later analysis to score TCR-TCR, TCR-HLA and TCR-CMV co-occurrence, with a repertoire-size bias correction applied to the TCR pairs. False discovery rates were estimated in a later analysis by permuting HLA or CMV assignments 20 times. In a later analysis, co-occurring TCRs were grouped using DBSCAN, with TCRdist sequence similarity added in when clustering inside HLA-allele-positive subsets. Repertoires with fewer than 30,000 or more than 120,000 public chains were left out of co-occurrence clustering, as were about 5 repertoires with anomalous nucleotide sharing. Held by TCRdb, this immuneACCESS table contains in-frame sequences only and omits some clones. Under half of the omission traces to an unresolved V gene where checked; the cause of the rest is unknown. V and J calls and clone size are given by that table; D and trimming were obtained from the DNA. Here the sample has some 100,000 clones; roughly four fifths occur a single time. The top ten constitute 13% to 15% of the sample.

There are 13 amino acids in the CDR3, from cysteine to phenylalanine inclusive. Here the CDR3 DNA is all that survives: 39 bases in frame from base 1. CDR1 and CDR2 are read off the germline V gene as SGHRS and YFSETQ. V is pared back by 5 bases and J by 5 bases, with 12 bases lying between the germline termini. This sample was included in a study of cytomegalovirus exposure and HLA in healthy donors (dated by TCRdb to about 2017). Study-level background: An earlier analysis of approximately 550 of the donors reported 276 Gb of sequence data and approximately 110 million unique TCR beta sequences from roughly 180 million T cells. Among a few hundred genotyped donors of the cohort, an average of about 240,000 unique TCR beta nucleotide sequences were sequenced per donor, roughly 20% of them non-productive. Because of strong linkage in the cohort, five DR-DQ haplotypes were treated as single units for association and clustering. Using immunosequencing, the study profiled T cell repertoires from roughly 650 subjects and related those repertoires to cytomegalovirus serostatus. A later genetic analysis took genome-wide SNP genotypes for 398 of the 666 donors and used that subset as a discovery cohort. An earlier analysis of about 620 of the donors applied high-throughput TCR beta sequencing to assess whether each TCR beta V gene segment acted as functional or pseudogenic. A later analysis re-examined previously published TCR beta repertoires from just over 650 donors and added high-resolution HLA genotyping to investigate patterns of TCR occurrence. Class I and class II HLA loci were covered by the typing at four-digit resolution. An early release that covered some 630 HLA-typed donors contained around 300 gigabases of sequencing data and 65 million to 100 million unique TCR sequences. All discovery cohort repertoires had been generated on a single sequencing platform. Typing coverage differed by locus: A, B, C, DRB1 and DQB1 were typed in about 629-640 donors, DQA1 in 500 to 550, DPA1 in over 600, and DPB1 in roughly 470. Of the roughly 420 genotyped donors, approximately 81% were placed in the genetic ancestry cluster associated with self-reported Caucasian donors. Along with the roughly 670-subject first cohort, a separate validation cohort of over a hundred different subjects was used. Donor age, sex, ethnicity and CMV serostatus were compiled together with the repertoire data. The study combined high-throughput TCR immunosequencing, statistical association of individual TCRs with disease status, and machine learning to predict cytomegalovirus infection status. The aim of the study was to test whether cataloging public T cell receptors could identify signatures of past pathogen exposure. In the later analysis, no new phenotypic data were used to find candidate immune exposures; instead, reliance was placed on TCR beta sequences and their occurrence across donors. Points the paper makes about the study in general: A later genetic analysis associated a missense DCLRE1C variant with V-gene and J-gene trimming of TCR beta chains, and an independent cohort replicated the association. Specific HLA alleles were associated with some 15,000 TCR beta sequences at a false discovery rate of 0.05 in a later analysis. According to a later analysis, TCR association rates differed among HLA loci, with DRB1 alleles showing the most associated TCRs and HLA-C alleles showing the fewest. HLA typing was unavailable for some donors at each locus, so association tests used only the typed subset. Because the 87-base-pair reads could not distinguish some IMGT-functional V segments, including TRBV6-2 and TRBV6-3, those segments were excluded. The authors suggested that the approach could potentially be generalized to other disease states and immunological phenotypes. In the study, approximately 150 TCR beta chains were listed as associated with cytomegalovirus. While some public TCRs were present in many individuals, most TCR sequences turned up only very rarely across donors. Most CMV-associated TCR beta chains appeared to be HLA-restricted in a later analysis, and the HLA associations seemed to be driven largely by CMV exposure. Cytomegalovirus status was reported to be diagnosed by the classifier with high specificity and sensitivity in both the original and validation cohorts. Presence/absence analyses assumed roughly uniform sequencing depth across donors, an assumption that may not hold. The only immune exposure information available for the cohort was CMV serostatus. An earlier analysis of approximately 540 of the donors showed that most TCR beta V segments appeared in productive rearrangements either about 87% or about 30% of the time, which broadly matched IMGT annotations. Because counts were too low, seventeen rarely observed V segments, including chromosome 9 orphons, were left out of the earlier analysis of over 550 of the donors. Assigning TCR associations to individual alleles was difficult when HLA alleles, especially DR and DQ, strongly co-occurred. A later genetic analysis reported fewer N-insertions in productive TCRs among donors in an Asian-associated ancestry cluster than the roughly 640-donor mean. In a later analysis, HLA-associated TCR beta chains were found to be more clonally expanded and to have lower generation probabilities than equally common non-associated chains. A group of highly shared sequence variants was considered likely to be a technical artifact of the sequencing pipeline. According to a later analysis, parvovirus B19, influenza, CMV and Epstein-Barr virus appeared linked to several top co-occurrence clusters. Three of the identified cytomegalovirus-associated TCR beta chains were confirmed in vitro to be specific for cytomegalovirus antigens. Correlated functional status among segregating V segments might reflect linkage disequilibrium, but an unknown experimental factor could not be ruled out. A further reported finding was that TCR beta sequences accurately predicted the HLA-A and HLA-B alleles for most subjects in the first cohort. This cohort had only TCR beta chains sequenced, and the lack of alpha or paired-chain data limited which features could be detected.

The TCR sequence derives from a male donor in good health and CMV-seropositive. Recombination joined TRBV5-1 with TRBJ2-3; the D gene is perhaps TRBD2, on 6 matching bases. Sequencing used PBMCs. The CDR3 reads CASSLTRGDTQYF. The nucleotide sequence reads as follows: TGCGCCAGCAGTCTGACTAGGGGAGATACGCAGTATTTT.